This TCR beta chain was retrieved from a study of blood T cell repertoires in COVID-19 (dated by TCRdb to 2018 to 2021). With regard to the full study: The collaborator samples originated in the United States, Italy and Spain and spanned the acute and convalescent phases of COVID-19. The material from the prospective study consisted of cDNA or gDNA derived from T cells, B-cell-depleted T cells, or PBMCs. The dataset comprised deeply sampled blood TCRbeta repertoires from subjects exposed to, actively infected with, or recovered from COVID-19. A freely available public database, intended as a resource for researchers studying the immune response to SARS-CoV-2, is where the repertoires were released. The samples were drawn from two sources: the first 160 participants of the ongoing ImmuneRACE study, and approximately 1,300 subjects contributed by 6 global collaborators. A de-identified subject ID, COVID-19 status, age in years and sex were almost always included in the sample metadata. Where HLA class I and class II types were available, the types were taken from metadata supplied by the sample provider, not from assay-based typing.

In its sample, this clone was seen once. Its antigen specificity is not known. Base qualities are not at hand, and no much larger clone is one base apart. TCRbeta CDR3 regions were amplified from genomic DNA using the immunoSEQ Assay, a bias-controlled multiplex PCR. The paper's data handling went like this. The number of nucleated cells in each sample was estimated from the amplification of reference gene primers within the assay. To quantify the absolute abundance of each unique TCRbeta CDR3 rearrangement, sequence reads were collapsed and filtered. For each sample, productive Simpson clonality was calculated as the square root of Simpson's diversity index over productive rearrangements. TCRdb took over this immuneACCESS table, retaining in-frame rearrangements with V and J assigned. Such tables are incomplete; in checked studies, under half of the missing clones stem from an unresolved V gene, and the remainder is unexplained. That table supplies the V and J calls and clone size; D and trimming were determined from the DNA. Within this sample are about 280,000 clones, with around 84% of them counted one time only. Clones ranked in the top ten supply about 2.3% of the sample.

In the prospective study, participants were roughly 18 to 90 years old, resided in approximately 25 geographic areas of the United States, and were enrolled through a virtual design. In the prospective study, cohorts were assigned on the basis of participant-reported clinical history obtained from a screening survey and a study questionnaire. Recovered participants in ImmuneRACE Cohort 3 were defined as having two consecutive negative NP/OP PCR tests, clearance from a healthcare professional, or resolution of symptoms. Mobile phlebotomists in the prospective study collected whole blood, serum and a nasopharyngeal or oropharyngeal swab from every participant. Over a roughly 2-month period, participants in the prospective study had the option of providing additional blood draws and questionnaires. Before DNA extraction, blood samples from the prospective study were shipped at room temperature or frozen.

V and J are truncated by 6 bases and 12 bases respectively, leaving an intervening sequence of 14 bases. The CDR3 holds 11 amino acids from the cysteine to the phenylalanine. CDR3 DNA is the only sequence kept; it has 33 bases, read in frame from the first base. CDR1 and CDR2 (LGHNT, FRNRAP) derive from the germline V gene. Broad study findings and their caveats: The quantity of clinical and demographic metadata differed by source and by participant and was supplied without curation.

The sample consisted of PBMCs or T cells enriched from blood (not recorded which). This clonotype was sampled from a woman aged 45 to 65 who had recovered from COVID-19. The sequence links TRBV12-5 to TRBJ1-2; too little of a D gene remains to name it. At the DNA level, the sequence is TGTGCTAGTGGATCCGTGGCACCCGACACCTTC. Its translation is CASGSVAPDTF.